These T cell receptor beta chains were read from a single sample in a study of CD8 T cells in ankylosing spondylitis. TCRdb re-called the 5' RACE reads through MiXCR, storing one row per CDR3 protein. The data contain under 400,000 distinct CDR3 sequences, roughly 12% of them singletons. The source material was blood, either unsorted or a sorted T cell fraction (not recorded which). The receptors shown here come from a female donor with ankylosing spondylitis or in good health (not recorded which). CDR3s include the opening cysteine and the closing phenylalanine or tryptophan. Fields, in order: V gene, clone size, J gene, D gene, CDR3 DNA, CDR3 protein. D genes are given only for firm matches. Where a row states a size, it is once, few, many or the class of an expanded clone; other rows omit it.

v_call: TRBV10-3
clone_size: many
j_call: TRBJ2-2
d_call: NA
cdr3_nt: TGTGCCAGCAAACAGGTGAACACCGGGGAGCTGTTTTTT
cdr3_aa: CASKQVNTGELFF

v_call: TRBV20-1
clone_size: many
j_call: TRBJ1-5
d_call: NA
cdr3_nt: TGCAGTGCCACCACCGGGACTTCGGGGCAGCCCCAGCATTTT
cdr3_aa: CSATTGTSGQPQHF

v_call: TRBV7-2
clone_size: few
j_call: TRBJ1-2
d_call: NA
cdr3_nt: TGTGCCAGCAGTCCGTTCGGGGAAGAGGGCCTTGGCTACACCTTC
cdr3_aa: CASSPFGEEGLGYTF

v_call: TRBV6-2/TRBV6-3
clone_size: many
j_call: TRBJ2-1
d_call: NA
cdr3_nt: TGTGCCAGCACCAGACCCCCAGGGCAGTTCTTC
cdr3_aa: CASTRPPGQFF

v_call: TRBV28
clone_size: many
j_call: TRBJ2-7
d_call: NA
cdr3_nt: TGTGCCAGCAGTCCGGGACGGCCTTACGAGCAGTACTTC
cdr3_aa: CASSPGRPYEQYF

v_call: TRBV4-2
clone_size: few
j_call: TRBJ2-1
d_call: TRBD2
cdr3_nt: TGTGCCAGCAGCATAAGACTAGCGGGAGGGCCTAGGAGGGGCGATGAGCAGTTCTTC
cdr3_aa: CASSIRLAGGPRRGDEQFF

v_call: TRBV5-1
clone_size: many
j_call: TRBJ1-1
d_call: NA
cdr3_nt: TGCGCCAGCAAGCAAAGTGGAGAAAACACTGAAGCTTTCTTT
cdr3_aa: CASKQSGENTEAFF

v_call: TRBV9
clone_size: many
j_call: TRBJ2-3
d_call: NA
cdr3_nt: TGTGCCAGCAGCCCCCGGGGGGCCTACAGCACAGATACGCAGTATTTT
cdr3_aa: CASSPRGAYSTDTQYF

v_call: TRBV20-1
clone_size: many
j_call: TRBJ2-1
d_call: NA
cdr3_nt: TGCAGTGCCCCGGACAGCTACAATGAGCAGTTCTTC
cdr3_aa: CSAPDSYNEQFF

v_call: TRBV20-1
clone_size: many
j_call: TRBJ2-5
d_call: NA
cdr3_nt: TGCAGTGCTACCCCGGGATTACGTTCGGAGACCCAGTACTTC
cdr3_aa: CSATPGLRSETQYF

v_call: TRBV29-1
clone_size: NA
j_call: TRBJ1-2
d_call: TRBD1
cdr3_nt: TGCAGCGCCCTGGACAGGGGGCAGGATGGCTACACCTTC
cdr3_aa: CSALDRGQDGYTF

v_call: TRBV5-1
clone_size: many
j_call: TRBJ2-4
d_call: TRBD1
cdr3_nt: TGCGCCAGCAGCTTGGGGGGACAGGGAGCGATGCCCAAAAACATTCAGTACTTC
cdr3_aa: CASSLGGQGAMPKNIQYF

v_call: TRBV28
clone_size: few
j_call: TRBJ1-5
d_call: NA
cdr3_nt: TGTGCCAGCAGCCCCCCGGTGGGGAATCAGCCCCAGCATTTT
cdr3_aa: CASSPPVGNQPQHF

v_call: TRBV28
clone_size: many
j_call: TRBJ1-4
d_call: NA
cdr3_nt: TGTGCCAGCAGTTTATTTCAGCTGGCGGGTGACAAACTGTTTTTT
cdr3_aa: CASSLFQLAGDKLFF

v_call: TRBV5-1
clone_size: many
j_call: TRBJ2-5
d_call: TRBD1
cdr3_nt: TGCGCCAGCAGCATCGGACAGGGAGAGACCCAGTACTTC
cdr3_aa: CASSIGQGETQYF

v_call: TRBV3-1
clone_size: NA
j_call: TRBJ2-6
d_call: TRBD1
cdr3_nt: TGTGCCAGCAGCCTCGACAGGGGTGGCTCTGGGGCCAACGTCCTGACTTTC
cdr3_aa: CASSLDRGGSGANVLTF

v_call: TRBV3-1
clone_size: NA
j_call: TRBJ2-7
d_call: NA
cdr3_nt: TGTGCCAGCAGCCAAGATTTGCAGGAGCTCTACGAGCAGTACTTC
cdr3_aa: CASSQDLQELYEQYF

v_call: TRBV11-2
clone_size: few
j_call: TRBJ2-7
d_call: TRBD2
cdr3_nt: TGTGCCAGCAGCTTAGAAGGAGGGAGGGCCCTATACGAGCAGTACTTC
cdr3_aa: CASSLEGGRALYEQYF

v_call: TRBV2
clone_size: NA
j_call: TRBJ2-6
d_call: TRBD2
cdr3_nt: TGTGCCAGCTGTTGGTCGGGAGGGAGCGGCTCTGGGGCCAACGTCCTGACTTTC
cdr3_aa: CASCWSGGSGSGANVLTF

v_call: TRBV28
clone_size: few
j_call: TRBJ2-3
d_call: NA
cdr3_nt: TGTGCCAGCAGTGTACCGACTCAGGGTCCTAGCACAGATACGCAGTATTTT
cdr3_aa: CASSVPTQGPSTDTQYF

v_call: TRBV5-1
clone_size: many
j_call: TRBJ2-5
d_call: TRBD2
cdr3_nt: TGCGCCAGCAGCTCCGGACTAGGCTTACAAGAGACCCAGTACTTC
cdr3_aa: CASSSGLGLQETQYF

v_call: TRBV20-1
clone_size: many
j_call: TRBJ2-7
d_call: NA
cdr3_nt: TGCAGTGCTAGTAGGGGGGGTGGACAGAGATTCTACGAGCAGTACTTC
cdr3_aa: CSASRGGGQRFYEQYF

v_call: TRBV25-1
clone_size: many
j_call: TRBJ1-5
d_call: TRBD1
cdr3_nt: TGTGCCAGCAGTGAACCGGGACAGGGGGCCGCCTGCAATCAGCCCCAGCATTTT
cdr3_aa: CASSEPGQGAACNQPQHF

v_call: TRBV20-1
clone_size: many
j_call: TRBJ2-1
d_call: NA
cdr3_nt: TGCAGTGCTAGGCCCTGGGACCTCTACAATGAGCAGTTCTTC
cdr3_aa: CSARPWDLYNEQFF

v_call: TRBV5-6
clone_size: NA
j_call: TRBJ1-2
d_call: NA
cdr3_nt: TGTGCCAGCAGCCTCCGGACACCGGGGGGCTACACCTTC
cdr3_aa: CASSLRTPGGYTF

v_call: TRBV9
clone_size: NA
j_call: TRBJ1-1
d_call: NA
cdr3_nt: TGTGCCAGCAGCGTTGGGCAAAGCACTGAAGCTTTCTTT
cdr3_aa: CASSVGQSTEAFF

v_call: TRBV28
clone_size: many
j_call: TRBJ1-2
d_call: NA
cdr3_nt: TGTGCCAGCAGGGACCAACCCCATGGCTACACCTTC
cdr3_aa: CASRDQPHGYTF

v_call: TRBV28
clone_size: few
j_call: TRBJ2-2
d_call: NA
cdr3_nt: TGTGCCAGCAGTTACCAGGGGCTGATTGTGGCGGGAGTTGACACCGGGGAGCTGTTTTTT
cdr3_aa: CASSYQGLIVAGVDTGELFF

v_call: TRBV6-5
clone_size: many
j_call: TRBJ2-5
d_call: NA
cdr3_nt: TGTGCCAGCAGTTACTCGAGTTCGAGGGCCGGGGAGACCCAGTACTTC
cdr3_aa: CASSYSSSRAGETQYF

v_call: TRBV10-3
clone_size: many
j_call: TRBJ2-7
d_call: NA
cdr3_nt: TGTGCCATCAGTGAGTCGGTGGGAGAGCAGTACTTC
cdr3_aa: CAISESVGEQYF

v_call: TRBV12-3/TRBV12-4
clone_size: many
j_call: TRBJ2-3
d_call: NA
cdr3_nt: TGTGCCAGCAGTACTGATGGGACTAGCACAGATACGCAGTATTTT
cdr3_aa: CASSTDGTSTDTQYF

v_call: TRBV7-6
clone_size: NA
j_call: TRBJ2-5
d_call: NA
cdr3_nt: TGTGCCAGCAGCTTAGCCTCCCGACAAGAGACCCAGTACTTC
cdr3_aa: CASSLASRQETQYF

v_call: TRBV20-1
clone_size: many
j_call: TRBJ1-1
d_call: NA
cdr3_nt: TGCAGTGCTAGAGGCCGGGACGCCAGGAACACTGAAGCTTTCTTT
cdr3_aa: CSARGRDARNTEAFF

v_call: TRBV13
clone_size: NA
j_call: TRBJ2-1
d_call: NA
cdr3_nt: TGTGCCAGCAGCTCGAACTCCTACAATGAGCAGTTCTTC
cdr3_aa: CASSSNSYNEQFF

v_call: TRBV5-1
clone_size: many
j_call: TRBJ2-2
d_call: TRBD1
cdr3_nt: TGCGCCAGCAGCTTGGATCGACAGGGAATCGGGGAGCTGTTTTTT
cdr3_aa: CASSLDRQGIGELFF

v_call: TRBV15
clone_size: many
j_call: TRBJ2-7
d_call: NA
cdr3_nt: TGTGCCACCAGCAGAGCCGACCGCTACGAGCAGTACTTC
cdr3_aa: CATSRADRYEQYF

v_call: TRBV6-1
clone_size: few
j_call: TRBJ2-2
d_call: NA
cdr3_nt: TGTGCCAGCAGATTTGACAGAAGCACCGGGGAGCTGTTTTTT
cdr3_aa: CASRFDRSTGELFF

v_call: TRBV20-1
clone_size: many
j_call: TRBJ2-7
d_call: NA
cdr3_nt: TGCAGTGCCCCAACCCCAGGGACCTACGAGCAGTACTTC
cdr3_aa: CSAPTPGTYEQYF

v_call: TRBV5-6
clone_size: many
j_call: TRBJ2-1
d_call: TRBD2
cdr3_nt: TGTGCCAGCAGTCGTGAGGGACTAGTACACAATGAGCAGTTCTTC
cdr3_aa: CASSREGLVHNEQFF

v_call: TRBV12-3/TRBV12-4
clone_size: many
j_call: TRBJ1-5
d_call: NA
cdr3_nt: TGTGCCAGCAGTTTCCAGGCGGTCAACCAGCCCCAGCATTTT
cdr3_aa: CASSFQAVNQPQHF

v_call: TRBV27
clone_size: few
j_call: TRBJ2-7
d_call: TRBD2
cdr3_nt: TGTGCCAGCACTCCGACGGTGGGAGGGTACGAGCAGTACTTC
cdr3_aa: CASTPTVGGYEQYF

v_call: TRBV24-1
clone_size: NA
j_call: TRBJ2-5
d_call: NA
cdr3_nt: TGTGCCACCAGTGACTGGGCGGGTACGATCCAGACCCAGTACTTC
cdr3_aa: CATSDWAGTIQTQYF

v_call: TRBV29-1
clone_size: NA
j_call: TRBJ2-2
d_call: NA
cdr3_nt: TGCAGCGCCTCCAGGGCCTGGGGGTCGAACACCGGGGAGCTGTTTTTT
cdr3_aa: CSASRAWGSNTGELFF

v_call: TRBV20-1
clone_size: many
j_call: TRBJ2-3
d_call: NA
cdr3_nt: TGCAGTGCTAGCCATCACGCGAGGGAATCGACAGATACGCAGTATTTT
cdr3_aa: CSASHHARESTDTQYF